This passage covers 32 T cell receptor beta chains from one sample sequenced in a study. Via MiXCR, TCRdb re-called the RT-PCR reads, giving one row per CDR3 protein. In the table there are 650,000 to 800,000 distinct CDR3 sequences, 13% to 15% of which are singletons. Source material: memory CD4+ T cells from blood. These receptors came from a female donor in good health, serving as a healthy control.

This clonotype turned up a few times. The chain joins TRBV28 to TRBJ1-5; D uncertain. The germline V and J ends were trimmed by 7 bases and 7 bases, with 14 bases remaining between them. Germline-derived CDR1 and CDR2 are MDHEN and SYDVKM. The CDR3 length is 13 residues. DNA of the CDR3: TGTGCCAGCAACCCCGCGGGTCCACAGCCCCAGCATTTT. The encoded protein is CASNPAGPQPQHF.

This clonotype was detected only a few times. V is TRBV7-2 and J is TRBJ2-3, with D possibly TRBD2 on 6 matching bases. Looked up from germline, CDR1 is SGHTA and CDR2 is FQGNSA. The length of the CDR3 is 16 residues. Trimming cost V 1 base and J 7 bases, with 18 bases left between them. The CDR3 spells CASSLGLDPAVYTQYF. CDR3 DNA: TGTGCCAGCAGCTTAGGACTAGACCCCGCCGTATATACGCAGTATTTT.

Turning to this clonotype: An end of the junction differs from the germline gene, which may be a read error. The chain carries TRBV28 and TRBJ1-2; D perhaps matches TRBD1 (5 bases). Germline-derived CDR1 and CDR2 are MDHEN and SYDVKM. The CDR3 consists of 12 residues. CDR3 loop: CASSFRGFPAHF. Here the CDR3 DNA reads TGTGCCAGCAGCTTTCGGGGGTTTCCAGCCCACTTC.

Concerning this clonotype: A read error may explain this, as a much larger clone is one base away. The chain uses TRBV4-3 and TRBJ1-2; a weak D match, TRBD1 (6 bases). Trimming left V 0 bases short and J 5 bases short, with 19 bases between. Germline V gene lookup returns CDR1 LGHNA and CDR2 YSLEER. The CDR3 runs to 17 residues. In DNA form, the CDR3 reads TGCGCCAGCAGCCAAGAAGGGGTTGGGACAAAGCTGTATGGCTACACCTTC. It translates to CASSQEGVGTKLYGYTF.

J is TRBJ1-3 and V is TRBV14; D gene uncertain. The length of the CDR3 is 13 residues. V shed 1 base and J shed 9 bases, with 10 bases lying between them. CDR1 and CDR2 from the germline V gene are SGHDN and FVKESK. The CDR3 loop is CASSQGPGSTIYF. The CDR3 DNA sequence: TGTGCCAGCAGCCAAGGCCCGGGGAGCACCATATATTTT.

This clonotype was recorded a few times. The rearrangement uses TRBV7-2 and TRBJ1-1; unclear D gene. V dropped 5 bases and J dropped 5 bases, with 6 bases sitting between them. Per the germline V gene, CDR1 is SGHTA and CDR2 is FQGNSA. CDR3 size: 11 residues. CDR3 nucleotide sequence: TGTGCCAGCAGCCCAGAGACTGAAGCTTTCTTT. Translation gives CASSPETEAFF.

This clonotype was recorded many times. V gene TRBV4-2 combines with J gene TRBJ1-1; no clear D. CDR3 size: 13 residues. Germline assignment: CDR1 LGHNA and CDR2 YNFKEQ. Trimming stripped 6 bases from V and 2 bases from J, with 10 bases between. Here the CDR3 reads CASRSGRNTEAFF. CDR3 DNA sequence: TGTGCCAGCAGATCCGGGAGAAACACTGAAGCTTTCTTT.

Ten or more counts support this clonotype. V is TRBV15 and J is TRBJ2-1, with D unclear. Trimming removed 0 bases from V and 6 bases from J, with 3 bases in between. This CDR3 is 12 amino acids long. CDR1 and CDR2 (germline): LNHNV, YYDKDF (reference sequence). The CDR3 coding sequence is TGTGCCACCAGCAGAGATTTCAATGAGCAGTTCTTC. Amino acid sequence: CATSRDFNEQFF.

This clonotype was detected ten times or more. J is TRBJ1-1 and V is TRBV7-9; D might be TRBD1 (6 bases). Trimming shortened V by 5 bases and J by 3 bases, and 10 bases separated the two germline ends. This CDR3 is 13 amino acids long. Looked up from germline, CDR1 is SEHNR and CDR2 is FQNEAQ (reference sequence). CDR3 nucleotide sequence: TGTGCCAGCAGCCGACAGGTTGACACTGAAGCTTTCTTT. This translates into CASSRQVDTEAFF.

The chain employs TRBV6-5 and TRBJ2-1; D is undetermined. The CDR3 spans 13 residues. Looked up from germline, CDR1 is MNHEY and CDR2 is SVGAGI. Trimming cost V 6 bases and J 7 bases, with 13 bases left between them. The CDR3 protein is CASRLGSWNEQFF. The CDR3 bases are TGTGCCAGCAGATTGGGTTCGTGGAATGAGCAGTTCTTC.

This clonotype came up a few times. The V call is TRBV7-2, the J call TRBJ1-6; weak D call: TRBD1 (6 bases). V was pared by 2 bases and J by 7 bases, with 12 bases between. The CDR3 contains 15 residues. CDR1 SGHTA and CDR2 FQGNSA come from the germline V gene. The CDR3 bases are TGTGCCAGCAGCTTAAATAAGGGGGGGAATTCACCCCTCCACTTT. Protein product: CASSLNKGGNSPLHF.

The DNA of the CDR3 is TGCGCCAGCAGCGTTGGACGGACCGGAGACGGGCAGTACTTC. Translated: CASSVGRTGDGQYF. The J gene is TRBJ2-7, the V gene TRBV5-1; D is unresolved. Germline lookup yields CDR1 SGHRS and CDR2 YFSETQ. V was trimmed by 4 bases and J by 9 bases, leaving 20 bases between them. CDR3 length equals 14 residues.

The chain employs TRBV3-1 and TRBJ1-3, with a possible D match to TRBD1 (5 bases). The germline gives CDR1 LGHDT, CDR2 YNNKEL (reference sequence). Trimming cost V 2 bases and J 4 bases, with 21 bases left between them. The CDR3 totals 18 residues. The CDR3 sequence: CASSQWNGYGTVGNTIYF. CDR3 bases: TGTGCCAGCAGCCAATGGAATGGTTATGGGACCGTCGGAAACACCATATATTTT. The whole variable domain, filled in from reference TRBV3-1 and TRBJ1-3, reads DTAVSQTPKYLVTQMGNDKSIKCEQNLGHDTMYWYKQDSKKFLKIMFSYNNKELIINETVPNRFSPKSPDKAHLNLHINSLELGDSAVYFCASSQWNGYGTVGNTIYFGEGSWLTVV.

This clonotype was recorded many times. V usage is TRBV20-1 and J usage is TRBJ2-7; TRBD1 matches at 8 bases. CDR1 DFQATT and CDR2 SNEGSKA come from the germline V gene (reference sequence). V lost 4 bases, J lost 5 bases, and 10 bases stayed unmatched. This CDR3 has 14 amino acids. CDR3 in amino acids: CSATQIDRGHEQYF. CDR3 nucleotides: TGCAGTGCTACACAAATAGACAGGGGTCACGAGCAGTACTTC.

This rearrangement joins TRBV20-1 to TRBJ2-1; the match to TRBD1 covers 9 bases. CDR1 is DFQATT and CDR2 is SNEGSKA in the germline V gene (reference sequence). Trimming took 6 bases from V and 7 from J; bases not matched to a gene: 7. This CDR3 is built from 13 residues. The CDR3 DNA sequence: TGCAGTGCGACACCGGGACAGGGTAATGAGCAGTTCTTC. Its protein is CSATPGQGNEQFF.

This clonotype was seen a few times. As DNA, the CDR3 is TGCAGCGTAGCCTTGGGGGGGCGGATGAACACTGAAGCTTTCTTT. Its protein is CSVALGGRMNTEAFF. The rearrangement uses TRBV29-1 and TRBJ1-1; D may be TRBD1 (6 bases). Germline CDR1 reads SQVTM; CDR2 reads ANQGSEA. V lost 6 bases and J lost 0, with 17 bases in between. The CDR3 spans 15 residues.

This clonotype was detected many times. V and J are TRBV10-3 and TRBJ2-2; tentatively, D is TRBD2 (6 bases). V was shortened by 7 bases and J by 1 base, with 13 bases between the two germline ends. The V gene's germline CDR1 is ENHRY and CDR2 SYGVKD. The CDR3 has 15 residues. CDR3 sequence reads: CAINRVAENTGELFF. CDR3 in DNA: TGTGCCATCAATAGAGTAGCGGAGAACACCGGGGAGCTGTTTTTT.

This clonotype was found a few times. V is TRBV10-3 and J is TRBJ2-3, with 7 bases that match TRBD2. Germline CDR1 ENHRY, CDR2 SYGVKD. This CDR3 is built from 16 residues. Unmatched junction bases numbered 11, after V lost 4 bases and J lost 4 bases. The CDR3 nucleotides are TGTGCCATCAGTGGTCGCGCGGGAGACGATCCAGATACGCAGTATTTT. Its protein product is CAISGRAGDDPDTQYF.

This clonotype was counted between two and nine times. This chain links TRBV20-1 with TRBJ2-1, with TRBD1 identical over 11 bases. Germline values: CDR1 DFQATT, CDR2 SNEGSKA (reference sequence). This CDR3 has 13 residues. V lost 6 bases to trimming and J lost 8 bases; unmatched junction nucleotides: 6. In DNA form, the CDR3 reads TGCAGTGCCAGGGGACAGGGGGTCTATGAGCAGTTCTTC. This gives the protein CSARGQGVYEQFF.

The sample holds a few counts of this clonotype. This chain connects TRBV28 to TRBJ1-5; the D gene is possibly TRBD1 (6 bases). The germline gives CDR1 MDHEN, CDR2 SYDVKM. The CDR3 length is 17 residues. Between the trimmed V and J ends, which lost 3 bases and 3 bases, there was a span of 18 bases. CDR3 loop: CASSLERGGLVNQPQHF. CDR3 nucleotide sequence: TGTGCCAGCAGTTTGGAGAGAGGGGGACTGGTCAATCAGCCCCAGCATTTT.

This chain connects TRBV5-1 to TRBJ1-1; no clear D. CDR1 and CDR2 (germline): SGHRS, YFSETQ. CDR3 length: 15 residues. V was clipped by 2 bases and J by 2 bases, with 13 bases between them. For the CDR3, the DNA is TGCGCCAGCAGCTTTGGATGGGAGACTAACACTGAAGCTTTCTTT. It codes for CASSFGWETNTEAFF.

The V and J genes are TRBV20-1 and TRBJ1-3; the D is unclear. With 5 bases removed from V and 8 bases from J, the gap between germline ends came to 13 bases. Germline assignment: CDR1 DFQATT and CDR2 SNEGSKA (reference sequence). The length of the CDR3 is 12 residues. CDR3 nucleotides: TGCAGTGCTGGGCTAACGACGGACACCATATATTTT. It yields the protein CSAGLTTDTIYF.

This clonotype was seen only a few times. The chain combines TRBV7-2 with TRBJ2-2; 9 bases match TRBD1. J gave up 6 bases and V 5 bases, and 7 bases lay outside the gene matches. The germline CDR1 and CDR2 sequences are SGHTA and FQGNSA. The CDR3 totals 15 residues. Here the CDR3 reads CASSGTGLGSGELFF. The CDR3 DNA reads TGTGCCAGCAGCGGGACAGGGTTGGGCTCCGGGGAGCTGTTTTTT.

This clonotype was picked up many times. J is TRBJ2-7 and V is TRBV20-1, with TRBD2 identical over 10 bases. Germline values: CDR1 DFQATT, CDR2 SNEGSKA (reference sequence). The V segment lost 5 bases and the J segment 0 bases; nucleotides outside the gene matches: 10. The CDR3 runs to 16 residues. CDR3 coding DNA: TGCAGTGCTGGAGCGTCTAGCGGGGGCCTCTCCTACGAGCAGTACTTC. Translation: CSAGASSGGLSYEQYF.

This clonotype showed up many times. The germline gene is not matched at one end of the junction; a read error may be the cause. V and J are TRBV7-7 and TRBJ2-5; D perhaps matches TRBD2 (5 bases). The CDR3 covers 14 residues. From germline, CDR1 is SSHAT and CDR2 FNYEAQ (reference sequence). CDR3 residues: CASSSHPGVETQYF. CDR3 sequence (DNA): TGTGCTAGCAGCTCCCACCCCGGGGTAGAGACCCAGTACTTC. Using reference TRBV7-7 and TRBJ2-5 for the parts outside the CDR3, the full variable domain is GAGVSQSPRYKVTKRGQDVTLRCDPISSHATLYWYQQALGQGPEFLTYFNYEAQPDKSGLPSDRFSAERPEGSISTLTIQRTEQRDSAMYRCASSSHPGVETQYFGPGTRLLVL.

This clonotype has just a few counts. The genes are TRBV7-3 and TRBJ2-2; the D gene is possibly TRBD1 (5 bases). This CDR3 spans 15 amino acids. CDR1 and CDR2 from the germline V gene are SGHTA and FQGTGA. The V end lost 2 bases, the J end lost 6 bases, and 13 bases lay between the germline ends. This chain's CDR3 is CASSLGRVYSGELFF. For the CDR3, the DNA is TGTGCCAGCAGCTTAGGCAGGGTATATTCCGGGGAGCTGTTTTTT.

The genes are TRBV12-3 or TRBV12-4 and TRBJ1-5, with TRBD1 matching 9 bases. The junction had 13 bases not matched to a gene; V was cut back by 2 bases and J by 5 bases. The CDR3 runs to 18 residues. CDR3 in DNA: TGTGCCAGCAGTTTATCAAGTTGGGACAGGGAACATGATCAGCCCCAGCATTTT. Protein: CASSLSSWDREHDQPQHF.

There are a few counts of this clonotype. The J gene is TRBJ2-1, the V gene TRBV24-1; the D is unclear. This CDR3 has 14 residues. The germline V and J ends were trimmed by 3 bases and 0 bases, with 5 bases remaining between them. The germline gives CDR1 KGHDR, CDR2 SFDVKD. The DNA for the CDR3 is TGTGCCACCAGTGATCCTAGCTCCTACAATGAGCAGTTCTTC. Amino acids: CATSDPSSYNEQFF.

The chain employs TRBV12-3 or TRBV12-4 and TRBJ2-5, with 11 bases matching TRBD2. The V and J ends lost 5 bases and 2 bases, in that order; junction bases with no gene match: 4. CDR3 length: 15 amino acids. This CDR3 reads CASSRRLAGQETQYF. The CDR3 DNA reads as TGTGCCAGCAGTCGAAGACTAGCGGGACAAGAGACCCAGTACTTC.

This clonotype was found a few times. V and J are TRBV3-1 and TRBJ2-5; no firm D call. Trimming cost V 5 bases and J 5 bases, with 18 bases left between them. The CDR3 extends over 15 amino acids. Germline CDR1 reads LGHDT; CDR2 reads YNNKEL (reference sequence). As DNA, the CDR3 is TGTGCCAGCAGCTACCGTACCGGAGACGGGGAGACCCAGTACTTC. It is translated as CASSYRTGDGETQYF.

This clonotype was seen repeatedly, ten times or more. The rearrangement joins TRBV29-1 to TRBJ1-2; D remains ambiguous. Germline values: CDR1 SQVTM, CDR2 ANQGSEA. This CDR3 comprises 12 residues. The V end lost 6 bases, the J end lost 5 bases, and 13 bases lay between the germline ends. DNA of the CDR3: TGCAGCGTACAGATATGGAAGTATGGCTACACCTTC. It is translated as CSVQIWKYGYTF.

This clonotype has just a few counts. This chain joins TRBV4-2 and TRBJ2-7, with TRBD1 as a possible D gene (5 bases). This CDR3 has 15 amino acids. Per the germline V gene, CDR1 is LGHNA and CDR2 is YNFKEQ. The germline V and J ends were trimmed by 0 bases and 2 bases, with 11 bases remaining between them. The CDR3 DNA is TGTGCCAGCAGCCAAGACCTGACAGACCCCTACGAGCAGTACTTC. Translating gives CASSQDLTDPYEQYF.